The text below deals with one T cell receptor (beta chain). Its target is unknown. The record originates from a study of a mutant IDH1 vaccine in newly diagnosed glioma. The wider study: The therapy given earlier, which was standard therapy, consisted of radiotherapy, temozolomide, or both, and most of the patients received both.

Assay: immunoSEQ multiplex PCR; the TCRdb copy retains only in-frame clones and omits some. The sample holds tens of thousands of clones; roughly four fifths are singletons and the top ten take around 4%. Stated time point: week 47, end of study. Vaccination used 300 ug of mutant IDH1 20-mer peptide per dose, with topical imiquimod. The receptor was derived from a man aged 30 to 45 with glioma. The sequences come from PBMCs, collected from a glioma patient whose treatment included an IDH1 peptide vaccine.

The CDR3 is CASSPVWTGSGNTIYF. The CDR3 coding sequence is TGTGCCAGCAGCCCCGTCTGGACAGGGAGTGGAAACACCATATATTTT. This chain uses TRBV9 with TRBJ1-3; TRBD1 matches at 8 bases. V shed 4 bases, J shed 3 bases, and the junction held 9 bases outside the gene matches. This CDR3 has 16 amino acids. Germline CDR1 SGDLS, CDR2 YYNGEE. The full variable domain, completed using reference TRBV9 and TRBJ1-3, is DSGVTQTPKHLITATGQRVTLRCSPRSGDLSVYWYQQSLDQGLQFLIQYYNGEERAKGNILERFSAQQFPDLHSELNLSSLELGDSALYFCASSPVWTGSGNTIYFGEGSWLTVV.